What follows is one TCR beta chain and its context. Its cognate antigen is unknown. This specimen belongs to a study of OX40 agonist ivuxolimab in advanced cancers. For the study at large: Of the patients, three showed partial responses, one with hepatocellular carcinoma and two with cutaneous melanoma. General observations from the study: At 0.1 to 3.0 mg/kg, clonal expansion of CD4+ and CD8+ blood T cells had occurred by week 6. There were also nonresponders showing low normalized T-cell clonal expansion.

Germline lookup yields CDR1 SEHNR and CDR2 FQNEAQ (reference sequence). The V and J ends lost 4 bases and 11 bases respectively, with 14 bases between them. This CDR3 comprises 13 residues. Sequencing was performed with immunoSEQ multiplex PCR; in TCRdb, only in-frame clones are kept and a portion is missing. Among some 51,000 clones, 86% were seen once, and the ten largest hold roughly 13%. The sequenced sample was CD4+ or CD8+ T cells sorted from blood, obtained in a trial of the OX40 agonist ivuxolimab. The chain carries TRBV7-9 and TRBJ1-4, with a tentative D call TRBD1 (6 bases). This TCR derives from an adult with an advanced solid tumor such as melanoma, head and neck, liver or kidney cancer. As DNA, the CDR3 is TGTGCCAGCAGCTCCACAGGGTCGGGGAAACTGTTTTTT. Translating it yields CASSSTGSGKLFF.